This record looks at one T cell receptor (beta chain) sequence and its context. Its antigen is unidentified. MiXCR, applied by TCRdb to the reads, yields one record per CDR3 protein. The sample contains 750,000 to 900,000 distinct CDR3 sequences, almost 30% of which appear only once. The J segment lost 6 bases and the V segment lost 5 bases, leaving 7 bases of the junction unmatched. The CDR3 totals 15 residues. The germline V gene has CDR1 SEHNR and CDR2 FQNEAQ (reference sequence). This entry is derived from a study of T cell repertoires in cytomegalovirus infection. Study conclusions and caveats: People with CMV and the relevant HLA were identified by cumulative public TCR beta family frequency.

The clonotype was recovered from a human donor in good health (CMV status not recorded). Some clones in this sample may be carry-over from other donors' samples. Sequenced material: cultured CD8+ T cells from PBMCs, taken from culture after CMV antigen stimulation. The chain links TRBV7-9 to TRBJ1-5; 10 bases are shared with TRBD1. CDR3 sequence (DNA): TGTGCCAGCAGCCCCGGGACAGGGGTACGTCAGCCCCAGCATTTT. It translates to CASSPGTGVRQPQHF.